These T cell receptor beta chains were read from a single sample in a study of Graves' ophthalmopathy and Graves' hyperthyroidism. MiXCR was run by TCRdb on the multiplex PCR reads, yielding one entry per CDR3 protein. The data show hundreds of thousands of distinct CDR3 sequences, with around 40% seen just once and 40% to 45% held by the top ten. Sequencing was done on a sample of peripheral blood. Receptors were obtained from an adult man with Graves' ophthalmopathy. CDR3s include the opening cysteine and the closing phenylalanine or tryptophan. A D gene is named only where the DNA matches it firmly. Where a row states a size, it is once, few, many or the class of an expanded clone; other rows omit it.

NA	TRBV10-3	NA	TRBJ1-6	CAREKSPLHF	TGTGCTAGAGAGAAATCACCCCTCCACTTT
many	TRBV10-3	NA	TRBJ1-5	CAISDLAGSNQPQHF	TGTGCCATCAGTGATCTTGCAGGGAGCAATCAGCCCCAGCATTTT
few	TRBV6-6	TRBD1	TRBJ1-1	CASSFRGSEAFF	TGTGCCAGCAGTTTCAGGGGGAGTGAAGCTTTCTTT
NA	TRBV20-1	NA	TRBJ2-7	CSARGTGIEQYF	TGCAGTGCTAGAGGTACGGGGATCGAGCAGTACTTC
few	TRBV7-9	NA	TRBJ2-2	CASSRIGATGELFF	TGTGCCAGCTCGAGGATTGGGGCGACCGGGGAGCTGTTTTTT
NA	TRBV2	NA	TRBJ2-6	CASSEMSGANVLTF	TGTGCCAGCAGTGAAATGTCGGGGGCCAACGTCCTGACTTTC
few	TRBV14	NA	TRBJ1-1	CASSRAPQGRWNTEAFF	TGTGCCAGCAGCCGCGCCCCGCAGGGTAGGTGGAACACTGAAGCTTTCTTT
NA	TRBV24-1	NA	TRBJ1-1	CATSTFDKPEAFF	TGTGCCACCAGCACTTTTGACAAACCTGAAGCTTTCTTT
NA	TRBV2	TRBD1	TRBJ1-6	CASSQARTGASPLHF	TGTGCCAGCAGCCAAGCCCGGACAGGGGCCTCACCCCTCCACTTT
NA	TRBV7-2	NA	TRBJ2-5	CASSQDLTYQETQYF	TGCGCCAGCAGCCAAGATCTAACTTACCAAGAGACCCAGTACTTC
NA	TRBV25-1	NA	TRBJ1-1	CASSARSGNTEAFF	TGTGCCAGCAGTGCTAGAAGCGGGAACACTGAAGCTTTCTTT
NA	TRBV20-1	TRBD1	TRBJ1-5	CSARSPGGGNSNQPQHF	TGCAGTGCTAGGTCACCAGGGGGAGGGAATAGCAATCAGCCCCAGCATTTT
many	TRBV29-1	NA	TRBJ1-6	CSVAQGYNSPLHF	TGCAGCGTTGCCCAGGGCTATAATTCACCCCTCCACTTT
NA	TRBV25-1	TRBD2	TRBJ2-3	CASSSGASGRYTQYF	TGTGCCAGCAGTTCCGGCGCGAGCGGGAGGTATACGCAGTATTTT
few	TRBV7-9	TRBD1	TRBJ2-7	CASSRNTGQGASGQYF	TGTGCCAGCAGCCGTAACACGGGACAGGGGGCTTCGGGGCAGTACTTC
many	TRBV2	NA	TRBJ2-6	CASNSGFSGANVLTF	TGTGCCAGCAACTCAGGGTTCTCTGGGGCCAACGTCCTGACTTTC
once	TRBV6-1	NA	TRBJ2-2	CASRPITGFDGELFF	TGTGCCAGTCGTCCCATCACAGGGTTCGACGGGGAGCTGTTTTTT
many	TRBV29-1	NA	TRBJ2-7	CSVDNRVSYEQYF	TGCAGCGTTGATAACAGGGTTTCCTACGAGCAGTACTTC
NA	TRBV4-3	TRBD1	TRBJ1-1	CASSQHDRGITEAFF	TGCGCCAGCAGCCAACATGACAGGGGGATCACTGAAGCTTTCTTT
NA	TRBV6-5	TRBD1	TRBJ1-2	CASSYSQGAIYGYTF	TGTGCCAGCAGTTACTCTCAGGGGGCGATCTATGGCTACACCTTC
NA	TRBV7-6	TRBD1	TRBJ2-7	CASSYVGTGAGEQYF	TGTGCCAGCAGTTATGTTGGGACAGGGGCCGGGGAGCAGTACTTC
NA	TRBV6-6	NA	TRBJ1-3	CASSYLGLGSSGNTIYF	TGTGCCAGCAGTTACCTAGGACTTGGGAGCTCTGGAAACACCATATATTTT
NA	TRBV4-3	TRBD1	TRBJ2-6	CASSPRDRLSGANVLTF	TGCGCCAGCAGCCCCCGGGACAGACTCTCTGGGGCCAACGTCCTGACTTTC
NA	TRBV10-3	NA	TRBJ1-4	CAISESREEKLFF	TGTGCCATCAGTGAGTCGAGGGAAGAAAAACTGTTTTTT
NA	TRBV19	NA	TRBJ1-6	CASNNPRGSNSPLHF	TGTGCCAGTAACAACCCCAGGGGCTCGAATTCACCCCTCCACTTT
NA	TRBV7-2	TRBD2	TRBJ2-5	CASSLRLAGDVGETQYF	TGTGCCAGCAGTCTCAGACTAGCGGGGGACGTTGGGGAGACCCAGTACTTC
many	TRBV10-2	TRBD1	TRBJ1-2	CASSESIRTGFTGYTF	TGCGCCAGCAGTGAGTCTATAAGGACAGGGTTTACTGGCTACACCTTC
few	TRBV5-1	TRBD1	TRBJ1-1	CASSETRGGGNTEAFF	TGTGCCAGCAGCGAAACCAGGGGGGGGGGGAACACTGAAGCTTTCTTT
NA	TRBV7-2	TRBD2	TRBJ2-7	CASSYARLAGPYEQYF	TGTGCCAGCAGTTACGCCCGACTAGCGGGGCCCTACGAGCAGTACTTC
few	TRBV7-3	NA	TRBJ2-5	CATPYELGRADQETQYF	TGTGCCACCCCCTATGAATTGGGCCGAGCCGACCAAGAGACCCAGTACTTC
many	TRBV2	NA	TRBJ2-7	CASMLDRRAYEQYF	TGTGCCAGCATGCTGGACAGAAGAGCTTACGAGCAGTACTTC
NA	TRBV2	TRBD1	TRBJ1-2	CASMNAGGVYGYTF	TGTGCCAGCATGAACGCAGGGGGCGTCTATGGCTACACCTTC
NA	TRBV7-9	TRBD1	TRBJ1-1	CATQDRRNTEAFF	TGTGCCACCCAGGACAGGAGGAACACTGAAGCTTTCTTT
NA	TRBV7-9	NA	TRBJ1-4	CASSVNPPTNEKLFF	TGTGCCAGCAGCGTAAATCCACCAACTAATGAAAAACTGTTTTTT
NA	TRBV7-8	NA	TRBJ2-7	CASSLAAQQPYEQYF	TGTGCCAGCAGCTTAGCGGCCCAGCAGCCCTACGAGCAGTACTTC
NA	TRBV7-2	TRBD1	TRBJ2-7	CASSNPTGGFTYEQYF	TGTGCCAGCAGCAACCCGACAGGGGGCTTCACCTACGAGCAGTACTTC
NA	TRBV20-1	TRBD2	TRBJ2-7	CSAELAGAYEQYF	TGCAGTGCAGAACTAGCGGGAGCGTACGAGCAGTACTTC